Listed here are 23 T cell receptor beta chains from one sample, sequenced in a study of regulatory T cells in long-lasting Graves disease. For TCR beta, libraries came from iRepertoire HTBI primers and Arm-PCR of CDR3 regions. MiXCR was run by TCRdb on the multiplex PCR reads, yielding one entry per CDR3 protein. The sample shows 350,000 to 500,000 distinct CDR3 sequences, approximately 14% of them seen only once. Time point denoted: newly diagnosed GD, antithyroid drugs for less than 3 months. RNA extracted from PBMCs served as the sequencing template. These data were also reused for a study on T cells in Graves' hyperthyroidism and ophthalmopathy.

This material consisted of peripheral blood mononuclear cells (PBMCs), taken at new diagnosis, from a patient treated with antithyroid drugs. These receptors came from a woman in her forties or fifties with Graves disease.

A few counts support this clonotype. V gene TRBV19 combines with J gene TRBJ2-7; 9 nucleotides match TRBD2. The CDR3 runs 15 residues. V lost 4 bases, J lost 3 bases, and 7 bases stayed unmatched. The V gene's germline CDR1 is LNHDA and CDR2 SQIVND (reference sequence). The CDR3 DNA is TGTGCCAGTAGTACTGCCGGACTAGCGAACTACGAGCAGTACTTC. Encoded protein: CASSTAGLANYEQYF.

Of note for this clonotype: A single base separates this from a much larger clone, so it may be a read error. The chain carries TRBV5-6 and TRBJ2-4; no firm D call. The CDR3 consists of 11 residues. Germline V lookup: CDR1 SGHDT, CDR2 YYEEEE. The germline V and J ends were trimmed by 0 bases and 13 bases, with 8 bases remaining between them. CDR3 coding DNA: TGTGCCAGCAGCTTGGCCGAGGCCCAGTACTTC. Encoded protein: CASSLAEAQYF.

The table lists this clonotype with a few counts. The chain couples TRBV25-1 to TRBJ2-5; TRBD2 is a possible D gene (6 bases). The CDR3 sequence is 15 residues long. Germline loops: CDR1 MGHDK, CDR2 SYGVNS. Trimming cost V 1 base and J 5 bases, with 14 bases left between them. CDR3 nucleotide sequence: TGTGCCAGCAGTGAATTAGGGGCGGCGGGGGAGACCCAGTACTTC. Residues: CASSELGAAGETQYF. The variable domain in full, completed from reference TRBV25-1 and TRBJ2-5, reads EADIYQTPRYLVIGTGKKITLECSQTMGHDKMYWYQQDPGMELHLIHYSYGVNSTEKGDLSSESTVSRIRTEHFPLTLESARPSHTSQYLCASSELGAAGETQYFGPGTRLLVL.

This chain links TRBV28 with TRBJ1-1, with D possibly being TRBD1 (5 bases). The CDR3 spans 15 residues. The germline V gene has CDR1 MDHEN and CDR2 SYDVKM. V gave up 7 bases and J gave up 5 bases, with 20 bases separating them. The CDR3 region has the DNA TGTGCCAGCAATTTTGGGGAATTGAGGGGTACTGAAGCTTTCTTT. It is translated as CASNFGELRGTEAFF. The full variable domain, completed using reference TRBV28 and TRBJ1-1, is DVKVTQSSRYLVKRTGEKVFLECVQDMDHENMFWYRQDPGLGLRLIYFSYDVKMKEKGDIPEGYSVSREKKERFSLILESASTNQTSMYLCASNFGELRGTEAFFGQGTRLTVV.

The chain joins TRBV5-8 to TRBJ1-4, with 11 nucleotides matching TRBD1. This CDR3 contains 19 residues. Trimming took 4 bases from V and 0 from J; bases not matched to a gene: 11. Germline-derived CDR1 and CDR2 are SGHTS and YDEGEE. As DNA, the CDR3 is TGTGCCAGCAGCCCGGACAGGGGGCTAAGTCTTGCAACTAATGAAAAACTGTTTTTT. Translating it yields CASSPDRGLSLATNEKLFF. Full variable domain (remainder filled in from reference TRBV5-8 and TRBJ1-4): EAGVTQSPTHLIKTRGQQATLRCSPISGHTSVYWYQQALGLGLQFLLWYDEGEERNRGNFPPRFSGRQFPNYSSELNVNALELEDSALYLCASSPDRGLSLATNEKLFFGSGTQLSVL.

The table lists this clonotype with many counts. The chain combines TRBV12-3 or TRBV12-4 with TRBJ2-7; 9 bases agree with TRBD1. This CDR3 has 17 residues. The V and J ends lost 5 bases and 3 bases, in that order; junction bases with no gene match: 14. The CDR3 protein is CASSADRGLGPDYEQYF. The CDR3 DNA reads as TGTGCCAGCAGTGCAGACAGGGGGTTGGGACCGGACTACGAGCAGTACTTC.

Regarding this clonotype: This could be a read error, since a much larger clone is one nucleotide away. As the CDR3 is not closed by the conserved phenylalanine or tryptophan, this likely results from a read error. The genes are TRBV5-1 and TRBJ2-1; D is possibly TRBD1 (6 bases). The J call may be faulty, since TRBJ2-5 better matches the DNA end. Per germline, CDR1 SGHRS and CDR2 YFSETQ. This CDR3 is built from 12 residues. CDR3 DNA: TGCGCCAGCAGCTTGGAGGGGACACTCCAGTACTTG. Its translation is CASSLEGTLQYL.

This clonotype was found many times. The CDR3 sequence is CASSESRNVNEQYF. The CDR3 coding sequence is TGCGCCAGCAGTGAGTCCAGGAACGTCAACGAGCAGTACTTC. The V gene is TRBV10-2, the J gene TRBJ2-7; no clear D. Germline CDR1 reads WSHSY; CDR2 reads SAAADI. This CDR3 has 14 amino acids. The V end was cut by 0 bases, the J end by 5 bases, with 11 bases between.

This clonotype was detected many times. The chain has TRBV2 and TRBJ2-1; D unresolved. Germline CDR1 is SNHLY and CDR2 is FYNNEI. V lost 10 bases and J lost 3, with 22 bases in between. There are 16 residues in the CDR3. This CDR3 is CAISKGSTLNYNEQFF. Here the CDR3 DNA reads TGTGCCATCTCTAAAGGCTCCACACTCAACTACAATGAGCAGTTCTTC.

This chain uses TRBV9 with TRBJ1-4, with 9 bases fitting TRBD1. The CDR3 runs 15 residues. The ends lost 2 bases at V and 7 bases at J; junction bases unmatched: 6. The germline gives CDR1 SGDLS, CDR2 YYNGEE. CDR3 loop: CASSVTGTGSEKLFF. CDR3 DNA sequence: TGTGCCAGCAGCGTTACCGGGACAGGGAGTGAAAAACTGTTTTTT.

At least ten counts were recorded for this clonotype. One junction end disagrees with the germline gene, perhaps due to a read error. This sequence joins TRBV5-1 and TRBJ1-2; TRBD1 agrees at 10 bases. The CDR3 spans 12 residues. Looked up from germline, CDR1 is SGHRS and CDR2 is YFSETQ. In DNA, the CDR3 is TGTGCCAGCAGCTTGGGACAGGGGAGCTACACCTTC. Translation: CASSLGQGSYTF. The full variable domain, with the rest looked up from reference TRBV5-1 and TRBJ1-2, is KAGVTQTPRYLIKTRGQQVTLSCSPISGHRSVSWYQQTPGQGLQFLFEYFSETQRNKGNFPGRFSGRQFSNSRSEMNVSTLELGDSALYLCASSLGQGSYTFGSGTRLTVV.

The sample holds many counts of this clonotype. J is TRBJ2-5 and V is TRBV11-2; 12 bases are shared with TRBD2. V shed 0 bases and J 4 bases; nucleotides not matched to a gene: 6. Germline loops: CDR1 SGHAT, CDR2 FQNNGV. This CDR3 is 17 amino acids long. The CDR3 sequence is CASSLDGPGLAGETQYF. For the CDR3, the DNA is TGTGCCAGCAGCTTAGATGGACCGGGACTAGCGGGAGAGACCCAGTACTTC.

This clonotype was seen ten or more times. V is TRBV2 and J is TRBJ1-1; a possible D gene is TRBD1 (6 bases). The V gene lost 7 bases and the J gene lost 3 bases, with 18 bases spanning the gap. This CDR3 is built from 15 residues. Germline V gene data show CDR1 as SNHLY and CDR2 as FYNNEI. CDR3 sequence (DNA): TGTGCCAGCACCCTGGGGGCAGGGGTGGACACTGAAGCTTTCTTT. Translated: CASTLGAGVDTEAFF.

This clonotype came up many times. The V gene is TRBV7-9, the J gene TRBJ2-7, with D possibly being TRBD1 (6 bases). The CDR3 has 14 residues. The germline V gene encodes CDR1 SEHNR and CDR2 FQNEAQ (reference sequence). V gave up 5 bases and J gave up 3 bases, with 14 bases separating them. CDR3 bases: TGTGCCAGCAGCCTCCGGACAGACCGCTACGAGCAGTACTTC. Its protein is CASSLRTDRYEQYF.

The chain carries TRBV3-1 and TRBJ2-1, with unresolved D. Germline loops: CDR1 LGHDT, CDR2 YNNKEL (reference sequence). V lost 1 base, J lost 6 bases, and 7 bases lay in between. This CDR3 spans 13 amino acids. In DNA form, the CDR3 reads TGTGCCAGCAGCCAAGTATCTGTCAATGAGCAGTTCTTC. It encodes CASSQVSVNEQFF.

This clonotype came up many times. The V call is TRBV6-1, the J call TRBJ1-5; 7 bases match TRBD1. The CDR3 length is 13 residues. J was trimmed by 5 bases and V by 6 bases; bases with no gene match: 4. The V gene's germline CDR1 is MNHNS and CDR2 SASEGT. In nucleotides, the CDR3 is TGTGCCAGCAGCCTGACAGGGTATCAGCCCCAGCATTTT. Translated: CASSLTGYQPQHF.

There are many counts of this clonotype. This rearrangement joins TRBV3-1 to TRBJ2-3; D unclear. CDR1 and CDR2 (germline): LGHDT, YNNKEL (reference sequence). The V gene lost 0 bases and the J gene lost 6 bases, with 7 bases spanning the gap. The CDR3 totals 13 residues. In DNA, the CDR3 is TGTGCCAGCAGCCAAGATGAAAGGGATACGCAGTATTTT. Its protein is CASSQDERDTQYF.

This clonotype has a handful of counts. This may be a read error: a much more frequent sequence differs by one nucleotide. The rearrangement uses TRBV12-3 or TRBV12-4 and TRBJ2-6; TRBD1 might be the D (6 bases). CDR3 size: 14 residues. The CDR3 region is CASTTGSGASVLTF. The DNA of the CDR3 is TGTGCCAGCACCACAGGGTCTGGGGCCAGCGTCCTGACTTTC.

This clonotype has ten or more counts. The J gene is TRBJ2-5, the V gene TRBV20-1; D call uncertain. V gave up 0 bases and J gave up 5 bases, with 7 bases separating them. The CDR3 totals 12 residues. Germline loops: CDR1 DFQATT, CDR2 SNEGSKA (reference sequence). The CDR3 nucleotides are TGCAGTGCTAGAGATAGGCGTGAGACCCAGTACTTC. This encodes CSARDRRETQYF.

This chain joins TRBV5-6 and TRBJ2-6; 7 bases line up with TRBD1. The CDR3 runs 19 residues. From germline, CDR1 is SGHDT and CDR2 YYEEEE. V was clipped by 0 bases and J by 0 bases; unmatched bases: 9. The CDR3 nucleotides read TGTGCCAGCAGCTTGGTGTGGGACAGCAAAAACTCTGGGGCCAACGTCCTGACTTTC. Translated: CASSLVWDSKNSGANVLTF.

In its sample, this clonotype was seen many times. The rearrangement uses TRBV27 and TRBJ2-3; D may correspond to TRBD1 or TRBD2 (6 bases each). The CDR3 totals 16 residues. Per the germline V gene, CDR1 is MNHEY and CDR2 is SMNVEV (reference sequence). V lost 4 bases and J lost 0, with 14 bases in between. The CDR3 sequence: CASSWGAGQSTDTQYF. The CDR3 DNA reads as TGTGCCAGCAGTTGGGGGGCGGGACAAAGCACAGATACGCAGTATTTT.

A few counts support this clonotype. Germline is not matched at one junction end, which may reflect a read error. The chain employs TRBV12-3 or TRBV12-4 and TRBJ1-6; D possibly corresponds to TRBD1 (5 bases). The CDR3 sequence is 14 residues long. Written as DNA, the CDR3 is TGTGCCAGCAGTCTAGCCAGGGATAATTCACCCCTCCACTTT. Protein: CASSLARDNSPLHF.

This clonotype was found many times. The genes are TRBV12-3 or TRBV12-4 and TRBJ2-7; 9 bases are a match to TRBD1. The trim removed 6 bases at V and 6 bases at J, leaving 9 bases unmatched. The CDR3 is 14 amino acids. The CDR3 nucleotides are TGTGCCAGCAGATCACCGGGACAGGGCGCCGAGCAGTACTTC. This translates into CASRSPGQGAEQYF.